The 23 T cell receptor beta chains listed next were all sequenced from one sample in a study of T cells in Graves' hyperthyroidism and ophthalmopathy. What was amplified from RNA transcripts were TCR beta CDR3 regions. The TCR CDR3 first-round RT-PCR relied on the HTBI primer set. TCRdb reprocessed the multiplex PCR reads with MiXCR, giving one entry per CDR3 protein. The table shows roughly 400,000 distinct CDR3 sequences, with over 12% occurring only once. Input material: blood. The receptors derive from a man over 45 with Graves' ophthalmopathy.

Comments on this clonotype: A much more abundant neighbour one base away suggests this may be a read error. The gene calls are TRBV27 and TRBJ1-3, with a tentative D call TRBD1 (5 bases). This CDR3 spans 16 amino acids. Trimming took 0 bases from V and 0 from J, leaving 9 bases between them. In germline, CDR1 is MNHEY, CDR2 SMNVEV (reference sequence). The CDR3 nucleotides are TGTGCCAGCAGTTTATCTGGGACCCCCTCTGGAAACACCATATATTTT. Its protein is CASSLSGTPSGNTIYF.

The chain recombines TRBV6-5 with TRBJ2-1, with TRBD2 matching over 13 bases. Losses at the gene ends were 0 bases for V and 1 base for J; bases not matched to a gene: 6. The germline CDR1 and CDR2 sequences are MNHEY and SVGAGI. CDR3 length equals 19 residues. In DNA, the CDR3 is TGTGCCAGCAGTTACTCTTGGGGACTAGCGGGACGTTCCTACAATGAGCAGTTCTTC. Amino acid sequence: CASSYSWGLAGRSYNEQFF.

This clonotype was detected ten times or more. V is TRBV2 and J is TRBJ2-3; 9 nucleotides agree with TRBD1. V lost 6 bases, J lost 4 bases, and 8 bases stayed unmatched. This CDR3 has 15 amino acids. Germline assignment: CDR1 SNHLY and CDR2 FYNNEI. This CDR3 reads CASSRDRVNADTQYF. The CDR3 DNA reads as TGTGCCAGCAGCCGGGACAGGGTGAATGCAGATACGCAGTATTTT.

In this sample, this clonotype turned up many times. The rearrangement joins TRBV2 to TRBJ2-1; a possible D gene is TRBD2 (6 bases). The CDR3 runs 13 residues. CDR1 is SNHLY and CDR2 is FYNNEI in the germline V gene. V was cut by 6 bases and J by 10 bases, with 16 bases left in between. The CDR3: CASRRDSLKEQFF. CDR3 nucleotide sequence: TGTGCCAGCAGAAGGGACTCCCTGAAGGAGCAGTTCTTC.

This clonotype has a handful of counts. The J gene is TRBJ2-7, the V gene TRBV19; TRBD2 aligns across 7 bases. CDR3 size: 13 residues. The germline V gene encodes CDR1 LNHDA and CDR2 SQIVND (reference sequence). The V gene end was trimmed by 5 bases and the J gene end by 5 bases; junction bases not matched to a gene: 6. This CDR3 reads CASSGGSADEQYF. The CDR3 DNA reads as TGTGCCAGTAGTGGCGGGAGTGCGGACGAGCAGTACTTC. Complete variable domain (other parts from reference TRBV19 and TRBJ2-7): DGGITQSPKYLFRKEGQNVTLSCEQNLNHDAMYWYRQDPGQGLRLIYYSQIVNDFQKGDIAEGYSVSREKKESFPLTVTSAQKNPTAFYLCASSGGSADEQYFGPGTRLTVT.

This clonotype was picked up many times. The V gene is TRBV18, the J gene TRBJ2-1; TRBD1 aligns across 7 bases. Trimming took 0 bases from V and 9 from J; bases not matched to a gene: 8. This CDR3 contains 15 residues. Germline V CDR1 and CDR2: KGHSH, LQKENI. The CDR3 spells CASSPPSRQGFEQFF. The CDR3 bases are TGTGCCAGCTCACCACCAAGCAGACAGGGCTTTGAGCAGTTCTTC.

This sequence joins TRBV19 and TRBJ2-1, with 9 bases that match TRBD2. The V segment lost 3 bases and the J segment 9 bases; nucleotides outside the gene matches: 9. CDR3 length equals 15 residues. Germline CDR1 and CDR2: LNHDA and SQIVND (reference sequence). The CDR3 bases are TGTGCCAGTAGTATTCTGGGGCGGGAGGGCTCTGAGCAGTTCTTC. This translates into CASSILGREGSEQFF.

Worth noting for this clonotype: A much larger clonotype is one base distant, so this may be a read error. The rearrangement uses TRBV7-3 and TRBJ2-2, with TRBD2 as a possible D gene (6 bases). The germline V gene has CDR1 SGHTA and CDR2 FQGTGA. CDR3 length equals 17 residues. Trimming stripped 6 bases from V and 7 bases from J, with 24 bases between. The DNA for the CDR3 is TGTGCCAGCAGAAAAATTAGGTGGACTGGCGGGGTCGGGGAGCTGTTTTTT. This encodes CASRKIRWTGGVGELFF.

This clonotype was seen many times. V usage is TRBV20-1 and J usage is TRBJ2-1; D call uncertain. The germline gives CDR1 DFQATT, CDR2 SNEGSKA (reference sequence). This CDR3 has 12 residues. The V and J ends lost 3 bases and 3 bases respectively, with 6 bases between them. CDR3 loop: CSASVGYNEQFF. The CDR3, as DNA: TGCAGTGCTAGTGTCGGCTACAATGAGCAGTTCTTC.

The V call is TRBV19, the J call TRBJ2-7; 7 nucleotides line up with TRBD2. Germline V gene data show CDR1 as LNHDA and CDR2 as SQIVND (reference sequence). The CDR3 contains 15 residues. The trim removed 6 bases at V and 2 bases at J, leaving 10 bases unmatched. Here the CDR3 DNA reads TGTGCCAGTAGAAATAGGGGACTAACGACCTACGAGCAGTACTTC. It yields the protein CASRNRGLTTYEQYF.

This clonotype was recorded at least ten times. The chain links TRBV11-1 to TRBJ2-2; 10 bases match TRBD2. The CDR3 runs 16 residues. The germline V gene encodes CDR1 SGHAT and CDR2 FQDESV (reference sequence). Germline trimming cut 3 bases from V and 5 bases from J; bases unmatched to any gene: 6. The CDR3: CASSFGLADGTGELFF. The CDR3 nucleotides read TGTGCCAGCAGCTTCGGACTAGCGGATGGGACCGGGGAGCTGTTTTTT.

In its sample, this clonotype was seen many times. This chain connects TRBV24-1 to TRBJ1-4; no clear D gene. The ends were cut back, 8 bases at V and 4 bases at J, with 16 bases in the middle. The germline gives CDR1 KGHDR, CDR2 SFDVKD. The CDR3 spans 15 residues. CDR3 sequence (DNA): TGTGCCACCACGGGCCCCAACGGTCATAATGAAAAACTGTTTTTT. Translated, it gives CATTGPNGHNEKLFF.

This clonotype was found many times. The chain uses TRBV7-9 and TRBJ2-3; maybe TRBD1 (6 bases). Per the germline V gene, CDR1 is SEHNR and CDR2 is FQNEAQ (reference sequence). V dropped 6 bases and J dropped 2 bases, with 24 bases sitting between them. CDR3 length: 18 residues. CDR3 DNA: TGTGCCAGCAGACCTGAGAAGCTTCAGGGGCCTAACACAGATACGCAGTATTTT. Translating gives CASRPEKLQGPNTDTQYF.

This clonotype was counted at least ten times. The gene calls are TRBV7-8 and TRBJ1-1, with a weak D call TRBD1 (5 bases). The CDR3 is 14 amino acids. CDR1 SGHVS and CDR2 FQNEAQ come from the germline V gene. Between the trimmed V and J ends, which lost 0 bases and 6 bases, there was a span of 11 bases. In DNA form, the CDR3 reads TGTGCCAGCAGCTTAGCTGAGGTAGGGGCTGAAGCTTTCTTT. Amino acid sequence: CASSLAEVGAEAFF.

This clonotype was seen at least ten times. J is TRBJ2-7 and V is TRBV9; no reliable D call. The CDR3 sequence is 17 residues long. Per germline, CDR1 SGDLS and CDR2 YYNGEE. The V end was cut by 0 bases, the J end by 0 bases, with 16 bases between. CDR3 in DNA: TGTGCCAGCAGCGTAGAGCCTTCCCCCCATAGCTCCTACGAGCAGTACTTC. Translation gives CASSVEPSPHSSYEQYF.

In its sample, this clonotype was seen many times. This chain links TRBV12-3 or TRBV12-4 with TRBJ1-1; no clear D gene. The ends were cut back, 10 bases at V and 5 bases at J, with 20 bases in the middle. There are 14 residues in the CDR3. The CDR3, as DNA: TGTGCCACCGGACCGGGTAGGCACACTACTGAAGCTTTCTTT. This translates into CATGPGRHTTEAFF.

This clonotype was recorded at least ten times. This chain uses TRBV5-6 with TRBJ2-5, with 7 bases lining up with TRBD1. This CDR3 is 15 amino acids long. Trimming removed 1 base from V and 0 bases from J; junction bases left unmatched: 3. Germline V gene data show CDR1 as SGHDT and CDR2 as YYEEEE. The CDR3 sequence: CASSLSGQYQETQYF. CDR3 sequence (DNA): TGTGCCAGCAGCTTGTCGGGACAGTACCAAGAGACCCAGTACTTC.

This clonotype was detected ten times or more. The rearrangement joins TRBV28 to TRBJ1-2; 8 bases align to TRBD1. Trimming cost V 3 bases and J 2 bases; bases outside gene matches: 2. The CDR3 contains 14 residues. The germline gives CDR1 MDHEN, CDR2 SYDVKM. Here the CDR3 DNA reads TGTGCCAGCAGTTTTGGGGACAGGAACTATGGCTACACCTTC. Its translation: CASSFGDRNYGYTF.

The chain combines TRBV6-1 with TRBJ1-2; TRBD1 is a possible D gene (5 bases). Trimming shortened V by 6 bases and J by 7 bases, and 15 bases separated the two germline ends. This CDR3 has 13 amino acids. Germline CDR1 MNHNS, CDR2 SASEGT. The CDR3 loop reads CASSPDTYFGYTF. CDR3 nucleotide sequence: TGTGCCAGCAGCCCGGACACTTACTTTGGCTACACCTTC.

Details on this clonotype: A much larger clone lies a single base off, so this may be a read error. The genes are TRBV3-1 and TRBJ1-3; D is undetermined. This CDR3 is built from 15 residues. Germline V gene lookup returns CDR1 LGHDT and CDR2 YNNKEL (reference sequence). CDR3: CTSSRDTLSGNTIYF. The CDR3 DNA follows: TGCACCAGCAGCCGTGACACCCTCTCTGGAAACACCATATATTTT.

The chain employs TRBV29-1 and TRBJ2-1, with a weak D call TRBD1 (5 bases). The CDR3 consists of 14 residues. The ends were cut back, 3 bases at V and 7 bases at J, with 16 bases in the middle. CDR1 and CDR2 from the germline V gene are SQVTM and ANQGSEA. CDR3 amino acids: CSVDQGPISNEQFF. CDR3 coding DNA: TGCAGCGTTGACCAGGGCCCGATAAGTAATGAGCAGTTCTTC.

The CDR3 bases are TGTGCCAGCAGCCACCTCTCCTGGGATGAGCAGTTCTTC. This sequence encodes CASSHLSWDEQFF. The chain couples TRBV7-9 to TRBJ2-1; the D is unclear. Trimming took 5 bases from V and 8 from J, leaving 13 bases between them. This CDR3 contains 13 residues. Per germline, CDR1 SEHNR and CDR2 FQNEAQ (reference sequence).

This clonotype appeared many times. V and J are TRBV7-9 and TRBJ2-3, with 7 bases identical to TRBD2. The CDR3 runs 17 residues. In germline, CDR1 is SEHNR, CDR2 FQNEAQ (reference sequence). With V trimmed by 5 bases and J by 2 bases, 13 bases remained unmatched. CDR3 nucleotide sequence: TGTGCCAGCAGCACCGCCTCGGGACTACAATACACAGATACGCAGTATTTT. Protein product: CASSTASGLQYTDTQYF.